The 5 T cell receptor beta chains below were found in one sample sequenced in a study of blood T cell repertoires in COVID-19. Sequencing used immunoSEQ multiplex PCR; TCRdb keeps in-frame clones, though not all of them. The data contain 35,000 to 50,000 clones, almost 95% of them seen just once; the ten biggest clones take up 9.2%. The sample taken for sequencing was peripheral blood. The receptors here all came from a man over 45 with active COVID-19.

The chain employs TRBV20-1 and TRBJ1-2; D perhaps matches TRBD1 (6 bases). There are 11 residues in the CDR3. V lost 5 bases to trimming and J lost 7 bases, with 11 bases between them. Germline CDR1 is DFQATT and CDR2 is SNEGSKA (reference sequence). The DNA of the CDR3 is TGCAGTGCTCACGGACAGCTTGGCTACACCTTC. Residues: CSAHGQLGYTF.

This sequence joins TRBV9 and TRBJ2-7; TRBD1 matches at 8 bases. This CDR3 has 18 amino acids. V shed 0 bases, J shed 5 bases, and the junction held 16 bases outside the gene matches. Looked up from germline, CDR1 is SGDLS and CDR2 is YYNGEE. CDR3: CASSVEGLISGGNDEQYF. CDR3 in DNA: TGTGCCAGCAGCGTAGAGGGATTAATCTCAGGGGGCAATGACGAGCAGTACTTC.

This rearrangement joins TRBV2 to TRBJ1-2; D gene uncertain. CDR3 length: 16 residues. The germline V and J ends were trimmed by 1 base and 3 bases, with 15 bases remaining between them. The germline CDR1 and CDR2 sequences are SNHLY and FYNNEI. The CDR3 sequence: CASSEEAYLSDYGYTF. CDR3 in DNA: TGTGCCAGCAGTGAAGAGGCGTACCTTAGCGACTATGGCTACACCTTC.

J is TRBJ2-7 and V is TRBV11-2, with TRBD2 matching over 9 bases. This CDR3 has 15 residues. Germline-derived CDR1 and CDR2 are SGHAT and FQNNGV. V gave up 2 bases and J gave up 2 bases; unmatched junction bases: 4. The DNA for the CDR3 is TGTGCCAGCAGCTTATCTAGCGGGAAAACCTACGAGCAGTACTTC. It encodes CASSLSSGKTYEQYF.

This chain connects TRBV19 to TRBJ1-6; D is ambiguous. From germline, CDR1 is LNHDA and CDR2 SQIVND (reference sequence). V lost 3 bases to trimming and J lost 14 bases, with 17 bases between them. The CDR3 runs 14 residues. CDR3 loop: CASSIGGGVGALHF. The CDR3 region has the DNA TGTGCCAGTAGTATCGGAGGCGGAGTTGGGGCCCTCCACTTT.